One and the same sample provided the 14 T cell receptor beta chains below, sequenced in a study of beta chain features in type 1 diabetes (dated by TCRdb to 2017 to 2018). Libraries were built with the immunoSEQ multiplex PCR assay. The entire isolated RNA was reverse transcribed using the High Capacity cDNA Reverse Transcription Kit, and thus expressed TCRB transcripts were sequenced. The clones in this table, taken by TCRdb from immuneACCESS, are in-frame only. Not every clone is retained; where verified, under half of the shortfall comes from an unresolved V gene, and the cause of the rest is unknown. Here the sample has under 400,000 clones; 12% to 15% occur a single time. The ten largest make up about 6.7% of the sample. Specimen: central memory CD4+ T cells from blood. These receptors originate from a man aged 25-45 years in good health.

The chain carries TRBV5-4 and TRBJ2-7; no clear D gene. V lost 0 bases to trimming and J lost 4 bases, with 8 bases between them. Germline loops: CDR1 SGHNT, CDR2 YYREEE (reference sequence). The CDR3 runs 13 residues. Written as DNA, the CDR3 is TGTGCCAGCAGCTTGGCCAACGGATACGAGCAGTACGTC. Encoded protein: CASSLANGYEQYV.

This clone has a handful of counts. V gene TRBV18 combines with J gene TRBJ1-6; perhaps TRBD1 as D (6 bases). V was pared by 0 bases and J by 5 bases, with 17 bases between. Germline-derived CDR1 and CDR2 are KGHSH and LQKENI. The CDR3 is made up of 18 amino acids. CDR3 amino acids: CASSPPGASLINNSPLHF. In nucleotides, the CDR3 is TGTGCCAGCTCACCACCGGGGGCCTCTTTAATAAATAATTCACCCCTCCACTTT.

This clone turned up a few times. The chain joins TRBV6-5 to TRBJ1-2, with D tentatively TRBD1 (6 bases). Germline V gene data show CDR1 as MNHEY and CDR2 as SVGAGI. This CDR3 comprises 13 residues. V was pared by 6 bases and J by 9 bases, with 17 bases between. The CDR3 DNA follows: TGTGCCAGCAGGCGGGGGGCTACTATGAGCTACACCTTC. Protein product: CASRRGATMSYTF.

This clone was counted between two and nine times. Sequence at one end of the junction differs from germline and may be a read error. The chain is built from TRBV5-1 and TRBJ2-3, with 13 bases lining up with TRBD2. Per the germline V gene, CDR1 is SGHRS and CDR2 is YFSETQ. This CDR3 has 15 residues. CDR3 amino acids: CASSRTSGGSDTQYF. The CDR3 DNA follows: TGTGCCAGCAGCAGGACTAGCGGGGGATCAGATACGCAGTATTTT.

The table lists this clone with many counts. This chain joins TRBV18 and TRBJ2-1; D is uncertain. Germline CDR1 and CDR2: KGHSH and LQKENI. The CDR3 loop spans 12 amino acids. Trimming removed 2 bases at V and 5 bases at J, with 4 bases between. The CDR3 DNA follows: TGTGCCAGCTCACCAGTAAACAATGAGCAGTTCTTC. This codes for CASSPVNNEQFF.

The CDR3 nucleotides read TGTGCCAGCAGTACGGGCAGGTATGGCTACACCTTC. Translated: CASSTGRYGYTF. The rearrangement links TRBV27 to TRBJ1-2; D is ambiguous. V lost 5 bases to trimming and J lost 5 bases, with 9 bases between them. The CDR3 is 12 residues long. In germline, CDR1 is MNHEY, CDR2 SMNVEV (reference sequence).

This clone has only a few counts. V is TRBV11-2 and J is TRBJ1-2; 7 nucleotides align to TRBD1. Germline CDR1 and CDR2: SGHAT and FQNNGV. The CDR3 is 15 residues long. V trimming: 5 bases; J trimming: 4 bases; junction bases outside the gene matches: 10. CDR3 sequence reads: CASSLYGTVPYGYTF. The CDR3 DNA reads TGTGCCAGCAGCCTATACGGGACAGTCCCCTATGGCTACACCTTC.

This clone has a handful of counts. The chain links TRBV6-6 to TRBJ2-7; perhaps TRBD1 as D (5 bases). The CDR3 covers 13 residues. Per the germline V gene, CDR1 is MNHNY and CDR2 is SVGAGI (reference sequence). Trimming removed 6 bases from V and 2 bases from J, with 11 bases in between. The CDR3 nucleotides read TGTGCCAGCAGCACCCAGGGAACCTACGAGCAGTACTTC. It codes for CASSTQGTYEQYF.

This clone was counted only a few times. The J gene is TRBJ2-7, the V gene TRBV6-6, with TRBD1 matching 8 bases. This CDR3 contains 12 residues. Germline V gene lookup returns CDR1 MNHNY and CDR2 SVGAGI (reference sequence). After removal of 8 bases from V and 4 bases from J, the junction contained 4 bases not matched to a gene. CDR3 nucleotides: TGTGCCAGCCAGGGGGCGGGGTACGAGCAGTACTTC. Protein: CASQGAGYEQYF.

This clone was picked up a small number of times. V usage is TRBV7-8 and J usage is TRBJ2-5; tentatively, D is TRBD2 (5 bases). Trimming removed 10 bases at V and 4 bases at J, with 13 bases between. Germline V gene lookup returns CDR1 SGHVS and CDR2 FQNEAQ. The CDR3 has 12 residues. DNA of the CDR3: TGTGCCACCGAGGCGGGTCTAGAGACCCAGTACTTC. It encodes CATEAGLETQYF.

This clone was seen a few times. Written as DNA, the CDR3 is TGTGCCAGTAGTATCGTCCCAGGGGGCCCATCCTACGAGCAGTACGTC. It translates to CASSIVPGGPSYEQYV. This chain joins TRBV19 and TRBJ2-7, with 8 bases lining up with TRBD1. The V segment lost 3 bases and the J segment 1 base; nucleotides outside the gene matches: 8. Germline V gene data show CDR1 as LNHDA and CDR2 as SQIVND (reference sequence). The CDR3 loop spans 16 amino acids.

The rearrangement joins TRBV5-6 to TRBJ2-1; TRBD2 matches 12 bases. This CDR3 spans 12 amino acids. CDR1 SGHDT and CDR2 YYEEEE come from the germline V gene. V was pared by 0 bases and J by 15 bases, with 1 base of the junction left unmatched. CDR3 DNA: TGTGCCAGCAGCTTGGCTAGCGGGAGGGCGTTCTTC. Its translation is CASSLASGRAFF.

This clone was seen repeatedly, ten times or more. V is TRBV19 and J is TRBJ2-1; tentatively, D is TRBD2 (5 bases). The CDR3 runs 12 residues. V dropped 4 bases and J dropped 15 bases, with 16 bases sitting between them. The germline V gene encodes CDR1 LNHDA and CDR2 SQIVND (reference sequence). CDR3 coding DNA: TGTGCCAGTAGTACGGACCGTCGGGGTCCGTTCTTC. Amino acids: CASSTDRRGPFF.

This clone was observed a few times. This chain links TRBV13 with TRBJ2-5, with D unresolved. The germline CDR1 and CDR2 sequences are PRHDT and FYEKMQ (reference sequence). The length of the CDR3 is 12 residues. V shed 2 bases and J shed 6 bases, with 7 bases lying between them. CDR3 nucleotide sequence: TGTGCCAGCAGCTTAAACCGGCAGACCCAGTACTTC. This sequence encodes CASSLNRQTQYF.